Listed here are 7 T cell receptor beta chains from one sample, sequenced in a study of T cell clones after liver transplantation. Only in-frame clones appear in the TCRdb table, and some are missing; sequencing was by immunoSEQ multiplex PCR. The table lists 70,000 to 95,000 clones, approximately 87% of them singletons. This sample comprised CD4+ T cells from blood, obtained at the 22-month timepoint. Source of these receptors: a human patient who received a liver transplant. The graft donor may be the source of some T cells.

CDR3 nucleotide sequence: TGTGCCAGCTCACCGGCCAAGGGGGCTAGGACTGAAGCTTTCTTT. Amino acids: CASSPAKGARTEAFF. The J gene is TRBJ1-1, the V gene TRBV18; 7 nucleotides match TRBD1. From germline, CDR1 is KGHSH and CDR2 LQKENI. This CDR3 region has 15 residues. V trimming: 3 bases; J trimming: 5 bases; junction bases outside the gene matches: 9.

This chain uses TRBV25-1 with TRBJ1-4; possibly TRBD1 for D (5 bases). Germline CDR1 MGHDK, CDR2 SYGVNS. The CDR3 contains 14 residues. Trimming removed 4 bases at V and 5 bases at J, with 11 bases between. CDR3 loop: CASSGDSFNEKLFF. The CDR3 DNA follows: TGTGCCAGCAGTGGAGACAGTTTCAATGAAAAACTGTTTTTT. Variable domain in full (rest from reference TRBV25-1 and TRBJ1-4): EADIYQTPRYLVIGTGKKITLECSQTMGHDKMYWYQQDPGMELHLIHYSYGVNSTEKGDLSSESTVSRIRTEHFPLTLESARPSHTSQYLCASSGDSFNEKLFFGSGTQLSVL.

The V call is TRBV2, the J call TRBJ2-7; 11 bases map to TRBD2. V shed 5 bases and J 5 bases; nucleotides not matched to a gene: 11. The CDR3 runs to 16 residues. Germline-derived CDR1 and CDR2 are SNHLY and FYNNEI. The CDR3 protein is CASSLRIAGGRNEQYF. DNA for the CDR3: TGTGCCAGCAGTTTACGCATAGCGGGGGGGCGGAACGAGCAGTACTTC.

For this clone: Other DNA sequences within the sample encode an identical CDR3. This chain uses TRBV29-1 with TRBJ2-5; D is perhaps TRBD2 (6 bases). This CDR3 contains 10 residues. The ends were cut back, 7 bases at V and 5 bases at J, with 8 bases in the middle. Germline V gene sequence: CDR1 SQVTM, CDR2 ANQGSEA. The CDR3 loop is CSAGGETQYF. In nucleotides, the CDR3 is TGCAGCGCCGGAGGGGAGACCCAGTACTTC.

J is TRBJ1-4 and V is TRBV10-3; no definite D call. CDR3 length equals 17 residues. Trimming took off 5 bases at V and 0 bases at J, with 16 bases between the two ends. Germline CDR1 and CDR2: ENHRY and SYGVKD. The CDR3 region has the DNA TGTGCCATCAGTTCCTCTCTTGTCGGGGCAACTAATGAAAAACTGTTTTTT. This codes for CAISSSLVGATNEKLFF.

CDR3 bases: TGTGCCAGCAGTTACTCGTCAGGGCGCTATGGCTACACCTTC. This gives the protein CASSYSSGRYGYTF. V and J are TRBV6-5 and TRBJ1-2; maybe TRBD1 (5 bases). Per germline, CDR1 MNHEY and CDR2 SVGAGI. Deletions cut 0 bases from V and 4 bases from J, with 9 bases between. This CDR3 has 14 amino acids.

The V and J genes are TRBV9 and TRBJ2-3; perhaps TRBD2 as D (6 bases). The germline CDR1 and CDR2 sequences are SGDLS and YYNGEE. This CDR3 spans 16 amino acids. V lost 4 bases and J 3 bases, leaving 18 bases between the germline ends. CDR3 DNA: TGTGCCAGCAGCCCTCGAGGGACTCTCTTAACAGATACGCAGTATTTT. Translating it yields CASSPRGTLLTDTQYF.